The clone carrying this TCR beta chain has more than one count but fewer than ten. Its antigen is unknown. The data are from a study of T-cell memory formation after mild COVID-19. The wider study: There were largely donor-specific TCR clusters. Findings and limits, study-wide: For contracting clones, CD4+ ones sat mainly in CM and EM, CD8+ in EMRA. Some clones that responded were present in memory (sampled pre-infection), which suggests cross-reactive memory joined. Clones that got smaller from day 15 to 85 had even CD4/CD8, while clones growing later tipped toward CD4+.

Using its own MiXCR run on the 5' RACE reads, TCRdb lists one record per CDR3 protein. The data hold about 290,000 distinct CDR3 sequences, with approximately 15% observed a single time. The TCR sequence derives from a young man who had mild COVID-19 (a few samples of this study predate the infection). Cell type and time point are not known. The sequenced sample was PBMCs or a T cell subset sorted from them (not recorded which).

CDR3: CATLTGTRTDTQYF. The CDR3 DNA reads TGCGCCACCCTAACCGGGACACGCACAGATACGCAGTATTTT. The chain combines TRBV10-2 with TRBJ2-3, with D perhaps TRBD1 (6 bases). Germline-derived CDR1 and CDR2 are WSHSY and SAAADI. V dropped 10 bases and J dropped 1 base, with 15 bases sitting between them. CDR3 size: 14 residues.